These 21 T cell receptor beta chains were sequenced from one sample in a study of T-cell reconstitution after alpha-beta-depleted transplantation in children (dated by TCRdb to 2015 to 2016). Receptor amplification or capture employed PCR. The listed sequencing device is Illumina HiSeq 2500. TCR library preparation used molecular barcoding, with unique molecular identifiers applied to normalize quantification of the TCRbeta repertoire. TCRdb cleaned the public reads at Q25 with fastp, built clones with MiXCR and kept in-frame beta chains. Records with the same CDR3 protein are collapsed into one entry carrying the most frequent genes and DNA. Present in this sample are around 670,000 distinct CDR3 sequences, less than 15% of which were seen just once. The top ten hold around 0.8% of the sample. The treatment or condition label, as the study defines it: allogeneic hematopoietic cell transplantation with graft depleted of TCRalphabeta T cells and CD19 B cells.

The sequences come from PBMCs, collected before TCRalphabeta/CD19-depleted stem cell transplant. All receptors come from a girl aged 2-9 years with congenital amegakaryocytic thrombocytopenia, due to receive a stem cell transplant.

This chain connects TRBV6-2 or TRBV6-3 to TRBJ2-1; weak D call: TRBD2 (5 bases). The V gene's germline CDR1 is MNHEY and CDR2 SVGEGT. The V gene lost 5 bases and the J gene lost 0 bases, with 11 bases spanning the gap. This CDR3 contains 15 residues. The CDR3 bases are TGTGCCAGCAGTCAGGCAGACTACTCCTACAATGAGCAGTTCTTC. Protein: CASSQADYSYNEQFF.

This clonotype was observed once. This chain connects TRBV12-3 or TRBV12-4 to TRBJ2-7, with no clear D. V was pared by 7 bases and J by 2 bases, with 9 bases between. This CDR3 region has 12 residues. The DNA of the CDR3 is TGTGCCAGCATCCCTGCGACCTACGAGCAGTACTTC. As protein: CASIPATYEQYF.

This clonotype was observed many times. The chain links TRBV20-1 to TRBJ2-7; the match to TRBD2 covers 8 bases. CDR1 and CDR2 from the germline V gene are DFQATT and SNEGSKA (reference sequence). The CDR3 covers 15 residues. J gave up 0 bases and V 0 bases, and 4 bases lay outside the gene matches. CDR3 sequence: CSARDQTSGSYEQYF. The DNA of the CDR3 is TGCAGTGCTAGAGATCAAACTAGCGGCTCCTACGAGCAGTACTTC.

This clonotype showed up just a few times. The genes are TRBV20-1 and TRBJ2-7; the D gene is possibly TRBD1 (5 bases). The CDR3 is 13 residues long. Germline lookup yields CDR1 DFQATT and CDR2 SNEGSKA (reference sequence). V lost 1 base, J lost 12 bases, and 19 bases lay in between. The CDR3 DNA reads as TGCAGTGCTAGAGGCAGCCAAAGGGGTAGGCTGTACTTC. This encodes CSARGSQRGRLYF.

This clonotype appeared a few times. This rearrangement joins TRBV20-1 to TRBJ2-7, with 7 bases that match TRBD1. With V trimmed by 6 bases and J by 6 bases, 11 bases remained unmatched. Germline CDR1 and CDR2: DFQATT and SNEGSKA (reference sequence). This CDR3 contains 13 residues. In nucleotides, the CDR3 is TGCAGTGCGACAGAGACAGGGTTTCGCGAGCAGTACTTC. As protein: CSATETGFREQYF.

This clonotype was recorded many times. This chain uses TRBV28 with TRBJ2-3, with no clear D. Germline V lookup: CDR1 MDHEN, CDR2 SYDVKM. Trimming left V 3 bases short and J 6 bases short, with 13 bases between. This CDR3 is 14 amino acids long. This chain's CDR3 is CASSLVSGVDTQYF. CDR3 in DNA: TGTGCCAGCAGTTTGGTTTCCGGAGTCGATACGCAGTATTTT.

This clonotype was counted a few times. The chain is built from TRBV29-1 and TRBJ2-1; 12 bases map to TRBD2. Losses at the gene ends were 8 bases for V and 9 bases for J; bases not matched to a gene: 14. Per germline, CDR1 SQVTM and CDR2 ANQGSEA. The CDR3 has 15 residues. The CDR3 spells CSFRPSGRERGEQFF. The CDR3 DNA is TGCAGCTTTCGACCTAGCGGGAGGGAGAGAGGTGAGCAGTTCTTC.

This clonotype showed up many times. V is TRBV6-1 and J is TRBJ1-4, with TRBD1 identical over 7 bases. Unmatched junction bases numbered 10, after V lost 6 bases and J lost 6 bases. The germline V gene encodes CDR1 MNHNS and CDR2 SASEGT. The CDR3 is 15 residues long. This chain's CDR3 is CASRGQPTSHEKLFF. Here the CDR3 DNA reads TGTGCCAGCAGGGGACAGCCAACGTCCCATGAAAAACTGTTTTTT.

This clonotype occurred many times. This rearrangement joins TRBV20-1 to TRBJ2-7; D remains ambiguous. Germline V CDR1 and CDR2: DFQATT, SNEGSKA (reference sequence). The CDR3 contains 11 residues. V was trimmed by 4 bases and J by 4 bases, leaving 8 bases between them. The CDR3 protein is CSAKTNYEQYF. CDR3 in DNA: TGCAGTGCTAAGACCAATTACGAGCAGTACTTC.

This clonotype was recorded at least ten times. The CDR3 nucleotides are TGCGCCAGCAGCTTGGGGGAGACTGAGCAGTTCTTC. Translation gives CASSLGETEQFF. V is TRBV5-1 and J is TRBJ2-1, with D possibly being TRBD2 (5 bases). The V end lost 0 bases, the J end lost 9 bases, and 7 bases lay between the germline ends. CDR1 and CDR2 (germline): SGHRS, YFSETQ. The CDR3 totals 12 residues.

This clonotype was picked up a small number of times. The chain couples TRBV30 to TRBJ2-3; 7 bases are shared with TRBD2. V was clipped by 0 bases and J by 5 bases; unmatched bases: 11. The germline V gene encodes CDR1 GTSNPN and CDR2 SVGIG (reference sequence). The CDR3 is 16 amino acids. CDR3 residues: CAWSVRGGSLGDTQYF. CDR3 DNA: TGTGCCTGGAGTGTACGTGGCGGGAGTCTGGGAGATACGCAGTATTTT. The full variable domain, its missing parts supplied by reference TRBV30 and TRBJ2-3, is SQTIHQWPATLVQPVGSPLSLECTVEGTSNPNLYWYRQAAGRGLQLLFYSVGIGQISSEVPQNLSASRPQDRQFILSSKKLLLSDSGFYLCAWSVRGGSLGDTQYFGPGTRLTVL.

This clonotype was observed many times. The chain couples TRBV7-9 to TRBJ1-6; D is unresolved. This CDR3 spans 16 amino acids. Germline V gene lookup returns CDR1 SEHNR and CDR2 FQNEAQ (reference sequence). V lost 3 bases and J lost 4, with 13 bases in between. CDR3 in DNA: TGTGCCAGCAGCTTGGGAGCCTACCTTTATAATTCACCCCTCCACTTT. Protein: CASSLGAYLYNSPLHF.

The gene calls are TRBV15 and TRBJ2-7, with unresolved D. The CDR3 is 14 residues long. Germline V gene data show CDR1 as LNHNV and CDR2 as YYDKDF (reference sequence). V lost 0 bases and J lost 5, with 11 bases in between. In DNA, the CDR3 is TGTGCCACCAGCAGAGAGATCAGTGGGAACGAGCAGTACTTC. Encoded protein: CATSREISGNEQYF.

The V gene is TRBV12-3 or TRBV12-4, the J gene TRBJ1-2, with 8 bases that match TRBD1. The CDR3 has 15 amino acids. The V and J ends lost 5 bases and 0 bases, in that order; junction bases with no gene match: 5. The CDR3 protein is CASSTGQGTNYGYTF. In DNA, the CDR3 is TGTGCCAGCAGTACCGGACAGGGCACTAACTATGGCTACACCTTC.

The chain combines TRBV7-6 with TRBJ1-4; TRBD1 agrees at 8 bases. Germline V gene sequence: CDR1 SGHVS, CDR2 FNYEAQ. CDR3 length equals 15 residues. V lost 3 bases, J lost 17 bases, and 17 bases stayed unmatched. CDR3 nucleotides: TGTGCCAGCAGCTTCCGACCCATGGGGACAGGAGGGGTTTTTTTT. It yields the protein CASSFRPMGTGGVFF.

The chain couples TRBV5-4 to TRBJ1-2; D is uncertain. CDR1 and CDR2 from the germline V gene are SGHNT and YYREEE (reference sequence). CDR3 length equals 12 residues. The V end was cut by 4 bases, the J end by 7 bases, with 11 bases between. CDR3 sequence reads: CASSQALAGYTF. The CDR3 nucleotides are TGTGCCAGCAGCCAGGCCCTTGCTGGCTACACCTTC.

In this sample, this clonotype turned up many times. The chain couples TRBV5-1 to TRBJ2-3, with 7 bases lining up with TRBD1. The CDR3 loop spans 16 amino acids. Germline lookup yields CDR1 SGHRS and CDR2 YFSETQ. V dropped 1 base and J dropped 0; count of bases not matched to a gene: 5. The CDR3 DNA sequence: TGCGCCAGCAGCTTGTTCCGGGACAGCAGCACAGATACGCAGTATTTT. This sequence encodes CASSLFRDSSTDTQYF.

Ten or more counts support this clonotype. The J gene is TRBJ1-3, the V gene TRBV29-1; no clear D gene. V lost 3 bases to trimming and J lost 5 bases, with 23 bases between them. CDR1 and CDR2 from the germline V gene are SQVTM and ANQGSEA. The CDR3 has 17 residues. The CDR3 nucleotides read TGCAGCGTTGAGCCACCCCTATGGGAGGTCGCCCGAAACACCATATATTTT. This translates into CSVEPPLWEVARNTIYF.

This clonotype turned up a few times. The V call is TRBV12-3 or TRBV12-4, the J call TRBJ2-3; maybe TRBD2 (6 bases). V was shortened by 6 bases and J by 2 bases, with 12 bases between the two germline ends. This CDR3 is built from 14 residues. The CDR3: CASSHRGSTDTQYF. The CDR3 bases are TGTGCCAGCAGCCACCGGGGGTCCACAGATACGCAGTATTTT.

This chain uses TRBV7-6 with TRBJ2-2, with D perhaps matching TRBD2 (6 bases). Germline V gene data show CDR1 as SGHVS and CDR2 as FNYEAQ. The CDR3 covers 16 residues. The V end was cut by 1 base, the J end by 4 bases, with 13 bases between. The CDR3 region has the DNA TGTGCCAGCAGCTTAGGTAGCGGTCCTGGCACCGGGGAGCTGTTTTTT. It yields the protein CASSLGSGPGTGELFF.

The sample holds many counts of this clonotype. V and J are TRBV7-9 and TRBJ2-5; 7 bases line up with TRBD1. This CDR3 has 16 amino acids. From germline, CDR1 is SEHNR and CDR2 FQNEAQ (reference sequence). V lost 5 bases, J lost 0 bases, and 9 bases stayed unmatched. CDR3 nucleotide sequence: TGTGCCAGCAGCCCTAGTGGGACAGTTTACCAAGAGACCCAGTACTTC. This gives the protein CASSPSGTVYQETQYF.